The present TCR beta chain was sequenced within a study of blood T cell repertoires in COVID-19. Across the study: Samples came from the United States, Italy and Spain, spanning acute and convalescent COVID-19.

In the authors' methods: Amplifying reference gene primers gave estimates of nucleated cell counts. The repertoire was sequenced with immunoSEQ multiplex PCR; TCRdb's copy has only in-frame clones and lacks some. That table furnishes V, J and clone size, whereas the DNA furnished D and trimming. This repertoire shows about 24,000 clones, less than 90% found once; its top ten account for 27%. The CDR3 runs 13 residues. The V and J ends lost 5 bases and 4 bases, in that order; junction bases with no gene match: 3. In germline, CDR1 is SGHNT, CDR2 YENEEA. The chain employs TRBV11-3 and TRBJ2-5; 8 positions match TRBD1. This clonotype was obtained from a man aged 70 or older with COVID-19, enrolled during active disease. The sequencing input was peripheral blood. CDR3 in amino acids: CASSRDRGETQYF. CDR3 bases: TGTGCCAGCAGCCGAGACAGGGGAGAGACCCAGTACTTC.